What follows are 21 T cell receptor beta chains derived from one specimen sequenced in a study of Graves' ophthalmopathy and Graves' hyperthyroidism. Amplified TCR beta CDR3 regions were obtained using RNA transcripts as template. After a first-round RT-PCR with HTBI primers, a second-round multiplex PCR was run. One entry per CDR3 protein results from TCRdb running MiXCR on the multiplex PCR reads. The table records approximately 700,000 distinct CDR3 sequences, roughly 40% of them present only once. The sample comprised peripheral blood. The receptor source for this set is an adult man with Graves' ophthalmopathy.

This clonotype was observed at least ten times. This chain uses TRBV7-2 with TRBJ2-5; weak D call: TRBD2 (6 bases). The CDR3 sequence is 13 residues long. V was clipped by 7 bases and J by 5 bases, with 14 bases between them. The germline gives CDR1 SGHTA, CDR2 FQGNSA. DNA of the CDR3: TGTGCCAGCATCGAGGAGGGCCGGGAGACCCAGTACTTC. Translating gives CASIEEGRETQYF.

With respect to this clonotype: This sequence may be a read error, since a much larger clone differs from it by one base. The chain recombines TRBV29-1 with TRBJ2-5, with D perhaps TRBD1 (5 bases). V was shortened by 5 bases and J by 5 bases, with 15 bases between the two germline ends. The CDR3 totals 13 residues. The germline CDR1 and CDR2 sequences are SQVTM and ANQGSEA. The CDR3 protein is CSVKYSGKETQYF. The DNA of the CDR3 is TGCAGCGTTAAATATTCAGGGAAGGAGACCCAGTACTTC.

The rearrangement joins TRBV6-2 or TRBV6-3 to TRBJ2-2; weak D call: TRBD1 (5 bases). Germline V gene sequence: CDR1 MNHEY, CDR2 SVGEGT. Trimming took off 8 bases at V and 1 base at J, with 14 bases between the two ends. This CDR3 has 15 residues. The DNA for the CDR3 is TGTGCCAGCGGAATCGGGCAGGGGAACACCGGGGAGCTGTTTTTT. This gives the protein CASGIGQGNTGELFF.

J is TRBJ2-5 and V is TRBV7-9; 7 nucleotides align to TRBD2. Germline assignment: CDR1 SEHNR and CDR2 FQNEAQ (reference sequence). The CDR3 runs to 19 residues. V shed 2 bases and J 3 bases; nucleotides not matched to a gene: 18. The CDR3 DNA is TGTGCCAGCAGCTTAATAGCCGGGGCTAGCGGACGGGCCGAAGAGACCCAGTACTTC. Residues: CASSLIAGASGRAEETQYF.

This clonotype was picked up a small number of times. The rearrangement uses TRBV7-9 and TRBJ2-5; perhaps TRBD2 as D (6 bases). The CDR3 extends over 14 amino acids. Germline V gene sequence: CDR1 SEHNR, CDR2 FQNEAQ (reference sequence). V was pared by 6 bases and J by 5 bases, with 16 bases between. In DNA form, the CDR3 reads TGTGCCAGCAGTATAAATGGGCTAGCGGAGACCCAGTACTTC. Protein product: CASSINGLAETQYF.

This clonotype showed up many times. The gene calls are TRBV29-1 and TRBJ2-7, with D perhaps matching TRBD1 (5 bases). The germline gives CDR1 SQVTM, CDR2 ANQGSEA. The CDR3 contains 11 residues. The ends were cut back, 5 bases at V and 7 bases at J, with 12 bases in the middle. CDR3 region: CSVSQGGEQYF. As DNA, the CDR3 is TGCAGCGTTTCGCAGGGTGGGGAGCAGTACTTC.

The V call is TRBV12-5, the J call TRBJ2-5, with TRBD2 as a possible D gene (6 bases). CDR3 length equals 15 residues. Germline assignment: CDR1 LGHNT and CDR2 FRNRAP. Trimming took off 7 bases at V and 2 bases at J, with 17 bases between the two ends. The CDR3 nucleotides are TGTGCTAGTGCTCCCAGACTAGAACCACAAGAGACCCAGTACTTC. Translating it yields CASAPRLEPQETQYF.

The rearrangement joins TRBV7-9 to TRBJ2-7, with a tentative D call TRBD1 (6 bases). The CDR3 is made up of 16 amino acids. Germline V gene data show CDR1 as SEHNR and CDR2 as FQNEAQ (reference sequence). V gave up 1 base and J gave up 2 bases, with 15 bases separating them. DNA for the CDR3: TGTGCCAGCAGCTTAGATGGGGGCGGAACTGCCTACGAGCAGTACTTC. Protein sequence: CASSLDGGGTAYEQYF.

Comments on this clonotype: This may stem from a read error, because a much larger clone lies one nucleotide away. CDR3 loop: CAISDLTGVQETQYF. The CDR3 DNA reads as TGTGCCATCAGTGATCTGACAGGGGTCCAAGAGACCCAGTACTTC. The V call is TRBV24-1, the J call TRBJ2-5, with 8 bases that match TRBD1. The CDR3 is 15 amino acids. From germline, CDR1 is KGHDR and CDR2 SFDVKD.

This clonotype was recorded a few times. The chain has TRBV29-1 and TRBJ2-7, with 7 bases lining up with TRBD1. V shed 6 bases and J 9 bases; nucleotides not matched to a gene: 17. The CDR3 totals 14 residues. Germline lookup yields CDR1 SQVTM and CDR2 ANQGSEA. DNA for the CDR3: TGCAGCGTCGCCCAACCGGGACAGTATGTGGGGCAGTACTTC. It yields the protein CSVAQPGQYVGQYF.

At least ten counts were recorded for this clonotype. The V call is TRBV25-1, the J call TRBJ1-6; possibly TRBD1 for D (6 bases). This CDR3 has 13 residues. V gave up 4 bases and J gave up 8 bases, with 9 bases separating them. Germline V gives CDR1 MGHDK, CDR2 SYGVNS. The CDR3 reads CASSAQGHSPLHF. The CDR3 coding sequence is TGTGCCAGCAGTGCGCAGGGGCATTCACCCCTCCACTTT.

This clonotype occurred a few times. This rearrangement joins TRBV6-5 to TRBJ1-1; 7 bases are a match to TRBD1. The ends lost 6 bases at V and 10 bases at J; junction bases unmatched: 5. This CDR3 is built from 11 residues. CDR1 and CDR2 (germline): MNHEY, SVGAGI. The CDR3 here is CASRTGFAAFF. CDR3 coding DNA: TGTGCCAGCAGGACAGGGTTCGCAGCTTTCTTT.

CDR3: CASSLAAKNIQYF. For the CDR3, the DNA is TGTGCCAGCAGCTTAGCGGCTAAAAACATTCAGTACTTC. J is TRBJ2-5 and V is TRBV7-2, with D hard to call. The J call may not be correct, given that the DNA end is closer to TRBJ2-4. Germline V lookup: CDR1 SGHTA, CDR2 FQGNSA. CDR3 length: 13 residues.

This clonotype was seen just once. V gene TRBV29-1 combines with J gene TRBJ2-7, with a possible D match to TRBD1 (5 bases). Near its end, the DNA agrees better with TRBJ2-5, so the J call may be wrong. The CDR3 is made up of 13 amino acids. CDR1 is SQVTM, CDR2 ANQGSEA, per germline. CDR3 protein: CSVEETGQETQYF. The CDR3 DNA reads TGCAGCGTTGAAGAAACAGGCCAAGAGACCCAGTACTTC.

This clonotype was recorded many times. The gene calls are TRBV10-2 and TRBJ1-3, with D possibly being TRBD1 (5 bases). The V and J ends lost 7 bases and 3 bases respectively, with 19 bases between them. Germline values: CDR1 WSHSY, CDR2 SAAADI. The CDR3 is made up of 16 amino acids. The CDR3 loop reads CASTEGPQGGGNTIYF. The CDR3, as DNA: TGCGCCAGCACCGAAGGCCCTCAGGGAGGTGGAAACACCATATATTTT.

The CDR3 here is CSQDRGGIEQYF. The DNA of the CDR3 is TGCAGCCAAGATCGGGGTGGGATCGAGCAGTACTTC. The J gene is TRBJ2-7, the V gene TRBV29-1, with D tentatively TRBD2 (5 bases). Trimming took off 8 bases at V and 6 bases at J, with 17 bases between the two ends. Germline V gene sequence: CDR1 SQVTM, CDR2 ANQGSEA. The CDR3 is 12 residues long.

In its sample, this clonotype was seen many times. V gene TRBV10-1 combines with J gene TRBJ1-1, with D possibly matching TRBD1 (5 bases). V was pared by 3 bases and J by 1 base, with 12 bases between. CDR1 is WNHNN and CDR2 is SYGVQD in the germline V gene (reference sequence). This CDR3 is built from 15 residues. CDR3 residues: CASSDTNGANTEAFF. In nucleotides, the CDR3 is TGCGCCAGCAGTGATACAAACGGGGCGAACACTGAAGCTTTCTTT.

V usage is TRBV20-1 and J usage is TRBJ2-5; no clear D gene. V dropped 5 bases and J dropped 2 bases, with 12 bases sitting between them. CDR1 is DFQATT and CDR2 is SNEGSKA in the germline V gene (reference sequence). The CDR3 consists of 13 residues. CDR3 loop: CSAPDRKQETQYF. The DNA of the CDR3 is TGCAGTGCTCCTGACCGAAAACAAGAGACCCAGTACTTC.

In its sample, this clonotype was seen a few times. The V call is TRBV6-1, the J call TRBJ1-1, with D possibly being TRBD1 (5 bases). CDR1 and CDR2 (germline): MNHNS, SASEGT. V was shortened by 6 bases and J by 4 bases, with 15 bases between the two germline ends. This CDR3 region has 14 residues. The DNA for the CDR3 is TGTGCCAGCAGGACAGACAGCAGTGGCACTGAAGCTTTCTTT. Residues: CASRTDSSGTEAFF.

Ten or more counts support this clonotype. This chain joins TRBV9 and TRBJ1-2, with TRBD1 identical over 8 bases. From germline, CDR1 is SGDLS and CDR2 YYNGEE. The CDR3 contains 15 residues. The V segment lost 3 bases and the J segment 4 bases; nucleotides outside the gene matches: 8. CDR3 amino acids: CASSGDRRRIYGYTF. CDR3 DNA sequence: TGTGCCAGCAGCGGGGACAGGCGACGTATCTATGGCTACACCTTC. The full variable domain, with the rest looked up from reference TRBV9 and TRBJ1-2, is DSGVTQTPKHLITATGQRVTLRCSPRSGDLSVYWYQQSLDQGLQFLIQYYNGEERAKGNILERFSAQQFPDLHSELNLSSLELGDSALYFCASSGDRRRIYGYTFGSGTRLTVV.

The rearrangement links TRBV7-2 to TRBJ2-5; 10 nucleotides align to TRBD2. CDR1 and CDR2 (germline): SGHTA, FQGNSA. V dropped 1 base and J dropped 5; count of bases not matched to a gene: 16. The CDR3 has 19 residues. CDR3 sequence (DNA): TGTGCCAGCAGCTTAGGGGGGACTAGCGTGGGGTATTTTCAGGAGACCCAGTACTTC. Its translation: CASSLGGTSVGYFQETQYF.